These 26 T cell receptor beta chains were all obtained from the same sample, sequenced in a study of T cells in Graves' hyperthyroidism and ophthalmopathy. Template material for amplifying TCR beta CDR3 regions consisted of RNA transcripts. During a first-round RT-PCR of the TCR CDR3, the HTBI primer set was used. TCRdb re-derived calls from the multiplex PCR reads in MiXCR, one entry per CDR3 protein. The repertoire has about 250,000 distinct CDR3 sequences, roughly a quarter of them found once; the top ten carry about a third. Sequencing used blood. These receptors originate from a woman aged 40 to 50 with Graves' ophthalmopathy.

This clonotype was counted many times. The CDR3 DNA reads TGTGCCAGCAGTTACTCTTATCGGACAGGGGGTGGAAACACCATATATTTT. Translation: CASSYSYRTGGGNTIYF. V usage is TRBV6-5 and J usage is TRBJ1-3; 10 bases align to TRBD1. Germline loops: CDR1 MNHEY, CDR2 SVGAGI. The CDR3 is made up of 17 amino acids. J gave up 3 bases and V 0 bases, and 5 bases lay outside the gene matches.

The table lists this clonotype with many counts. The chain combines TRBV20-1 with TRBJ1-5, with D possibly TRBD1 on 6 matching bases. The ends were cut back, 0 bases at V and 6 bases at J, with 12 bases in the middle. CDR3 length equals 14 residues. The germline CDR1 and CDR2 sequences are DFQATT and SNEGSKA (reference sequence). CDR3: CSAREGGFAQPQHF. CDR3 DNA sequence: TGCAGTGCTAGAGAAGGGGGATTCGCTCAGCCCCAGCATTTT.

This clonotype was found many times. This sequence joins TRBV19 and TRBJ1-5; D is unresolved. The V gene's germline CDR1 is LNHDA and CDR2 SQIVND (reference sequence). The CDR3 covers 15 residues. V was trimmed by 7 bases and J by 7 bases, leaving 20 bases between them. The CDR3 sequence is CASNPNRGNGQPQHF. The CDR3 DNA is TGTGCCAGTAACCCCAATAGAGGGAATGGACAGCCCCAGCATTTT.

Many counts were recorded for this clonotype. V and J are TRBV28 and TRBJ2-7; D gene unclear. Germline CDR1 MDHEN, CDR2 SYDVKM. The V and J ends lost 5 bases and 2 bases respectively, with 13 bases between them. The CDR3 length is 14 residues. The CDR3 DNA is TGTGCCAGCAGTCTCTCGGGCAGCACCTACGAGCAGTACTTC. Protein sequence: CASSLSGSTYEQYF.

This clonotype has a count of ten or more. The V and J genes are TRBV12-3 or TRBV12-4 and TRBJ2-5; D might be TRBD2 (6 bases). Trimming shortened V by 10 bases and J by 2 bases, and 17 bases separated the two germline ends. This CDR3 has 14 residues. The DNA of the CDR3 is TGTGCCACTAAGTCGGGGGAAGAGCAAGAGACCCAGTACTTC. The encoded protein is CATKSGEEQETQYF.

This clonotype was seen at least ten times. The chain has TRBV9 and TRBJ2-5; D is perhaps TRBD1 or TRBD2 (5 bases each). Germline V gene lookup returns CDR1 SGDLS and CDR2 YYNGEE. Trimming removed 4 bases at V and 4 bases at J, with 14 bases between. CDR3 length: 14 residues. The CDR3: CASSTGTPGETQYF. DNA for the CDR3: TGTGCCAGCAGCACCGGGACCCCCGGAGAGACCCAGTACTTC.

This clonotype came up once. The chain combines TRBV4-1 with TRBJ1-1, with 10 bases fitting TRBD1. In germline, CDR1 is MGHRA, CDR2 YSYEKL. With 4 bases clipped from V and 1 base from J, the junction kept 6 bases outside the gene matches. The CDR3 runs to 16 residues. The CDR3 loop reads CASSPVTGGANTEAFF. CDR3 coding DNA: TGCGCCAGCAGCCCAGTGACAGGGGGCGCGAACACTGAAGCTTTCTTT.

V usage is TRBV28 and J usage is TRBJ2-7; no clear D. CDR3 length: 17 residues. Trimming removed 3 bases from V and 0 bases from J, with 18 bases in between. Germline V CDR1 and CDR2: MDHEN, SYDVKM. The CDR3 sequence: CASSFLGSVRSSYEQYF. In nucleotides, the CDR3 is TGTGCCAGCAGTTTTCTGGGGTCAGTACGTAGCTCCTACGAGCAGTACTTC.

There are a few counts of this clonotype. A read error is possible here, since a much larger clone lies one base away. The chain employs TRBV14 and TRBJ2-5, with TRBD2 matching 7 bases. Trimming removed 4 bases from V and 5 bases from J; junction bases left unmatched: 10. Germline assignment: CDR1 SGHDN and CDR2 FVKESK. The CDR3 is made up of 15 amino acids. The chain's CDR3 is CASSPSSGTRETQYF. As DNA, the CDR3 is TGTGCCAGCAGCCCCTCTAGCGGCACCCGGGAGACCCAGTACTTC.

This clonotype appeared many times. This chain connects TRBV14 to TRBJ1-1; tentative D call: TRBD1 (6 bases). The length of the CDR3 is 13 residues. The V end was cut by 4 bases, the J end by 5 bases, with 11 bases between. The germline V gene has CDR1 SGHDN and CDR2 FVKESK. CDR3 DNA: TGTGCCAGCAGCCGGGACCAGGGGACTGAAGCTTTCTTT. It specifies CASSRDQGTEAFF.

This clonotype has at least ten counts. J is TRBJ2-5 and V is TRBV29-1; maybe TRBD2 (5 bases). Germline CDR1 reads SQVTM; CDR2 reads ANQGSEA. V lost 7 bases and J 4 bases, leaving 19 bases between the germline ends. This CDR3 has 14 residues. The CDR3 loop is CSAVLLKDSETQYF. In DNA form, the CDR3 reads TGCAGCGCTGTACTCTTGAAGGACTCAGAGACCCAGTACTTC.

This clonotype showed up many times. The chain employs TRBV27 and TRBJ2-7; TRBD1 matches 8 bases. With 7 bases clipped from V and 6 bases from J, the junction kept 5 bases outside the gene matches. Per germline, CDR1 MNHEY and CDR2 SMNVEV (reference sequence). The CDR3 loop spans 12 amino acids. In DNA, the CDR3 is TGTGCCAGCATGGGACAGGTGGGCGAGCAGTACTTC. Protein product: CASMGQVGEQYF.

This clonotype was seen many times. The CDR3 protein is CASSSSGWGTEAFF. The DNA for the CDR3 is TGTGCCAGCAGTTCATCAGGGTGGGGCACTGAAGCTTTCTTT. The rearrangement links TRBV12-3 or TRBV12-4 to TRBJ1-1; D perhaps matches TRBD1 (5 bases). Trimming removed 4 bases from V and 4 bases from J, with 13 bases in between. This CDR3 contains 14 residues.

This clonotype was counted ten times or more. The CDR3 loop reads CASSEETGGTEAFF. CDR3 DNA: TGTGCCAGCAGTGAAGAGACAGGGGGGACTGAAGCTTTCTTT. The chain has TRBV6-1 and TRBJ1-1, with TRBD1 matching 9 bases. The CDR3 contains 14 residues. Germline CDR1 is MNHNS and CDR2 is SASEGT. The junction had 2 bases not matched to a gene; V was cut back by 1 base and J by 5 bases.

This clonotype has just a few counts. The rearrangement links TRBV4-2 to TRBJ1-2; TRBD1 is a possible D gene (5 bases). Germline loops: CDR1 LGHNA, CDR2 YNFKEQ. The CDR3 loop spans 14 amino acids. V shed 6 bases and J shed 2 bases, with 13 bases lying between them. The CDR3: CASRLSGGNYGYTF. The CDR3 region has the DNA TGTGCCAGCAGGCTTAGCGGGGGGAACTATGGCTACACCTTC.

This sequence joins TRBV28 and TRBJ2-7; 7 bases match TRBD2. Trimming at V came to 3 bases and at J to 1 base, leaving 9 bases not matched to a gene. CDR1 is MDHEN and CDR2 is SYDVKM in the germline V gene. The CDR3 has 16 residues. CDR3 residues: CASSFSAGAVSYEQYF. For the CDR3, the DNA is TGTGCCAGCAGTTTCTCGGCGGGAGCGGTGTCCTACGAGCAGTACTTC.

This clonotype has a count of ten or more. The rearrangement uses TRBV30 and TRBJ2-7; 7 positions match TRBD1. V was pared by 2 bases and J by 5 bases, with 6 bases of the junction left unmatched. The CDR3 sequence is 13 residues long. Germline CDR1 is GTSNPN and CDR2 is SVGIG (reference sequence). The CDR3 spells CAWSSYRGDEQYF. CDR3 DNA sequence: TGTGCCTGGAGTAGTTACAGGGGCGACGAGCAGTACTTC.

This clonotype appeared many times. The V gene is TRBV5-4, the J gene TRBJ1-1, with D possibly matching TRBD1 (6 bases). CDR1 SGHNT and CDR2 YYREEE come from the germline V gene (reference sequence). V was shortened by 6 bases and J by 1 base, with 10 bases between the two germline ends. This CDR3 contains 13 residues. In DNA form, the CDR3 reads TGTGCCAGCACCAGGGACACGAACACTGAAGCTTTCTTT. It is translated as CASTRDTNTEAFF.

This clonotype has at least ten counts. The chain links TRBV19 to TRBJ2-5; tentatively, D is TRBD2 (5 bases). Trimming removed 4 bases at V and 4 bases at J, with 10 bases between. Germline-derived CDR1 and CDR2 are LNHDA and SQIVND (reference sequence). CDR3 length: 13 residues. CDR3 coding DNA: TGTGCCAGTAGTACGGGATCTAGAGAGACCCAGTACTTC. Translation gives CASSTGSRETQYF.

This clonotype has at least ten counts. The chain recombines TRBV28 with TRBJ1-2; D might be TRBD1 (5 bases). The CDR3 runs to 11 residues. Germline CDR1 is MDHEN and CDR2 is SYDVKM. V gave up 8 bases and J gave up 8 bases, with 12 bases separating them. CDR3 in amino acids: CASVRGQGYTF. For the CDR3, the DNA is TGTGCCAGCGTAAGGGGCCAGGGCTACACCTTC.

This clonotype was seen ten or more times. This chain joins TRBV7-2 and TRBJ2-7; the D gene is possibly TRBD2 (6 bases). Germline V CDR1 and CDR2: SGHTA, FQGNSA. The CDR3 extends over 12 amino acids. V dropped 2 bases and J dropped 6 bases, with 8 bases sitting between them. The CDR3 sequence: CASSLTSSEQYF. CDR3 in DNA: TGTGCCAGCAGCTTAACTAGCAGCGAGCAGTACTTC.

This clonotype has at least ten counts. The rearrangement uses TRBV7-9 and TRBJ1-2; tentative D call: TRBD1 (6 bases). Germline CDR1 reads SEHNR; CDR2 reads FQNEAQ (reference sequence). This CDR3 is 14 amino acids long. V lost 7 bases to trimming and J lost 7 bases, with 19 bases between them. This CDR3 reads CASKGESHPRGYTF. The CDR3, as DNA: TGTGCCAGCAAGGGGGAATCCCACCCCCGTGGCTACACCTTC.

This clonotype was observed many times. The chain couples TRBV12-3 or TRBV12-4 to TRBJ2-2; TRBD1 agrees at 9 bases. V shed 6 bases, J shed 2 bases, and the junction held 7 bases outside the gene matches. This CDR3 is 16 amino acids long. The CDR3 reads CASSLDRGGNTGELFF. CDR3 nucleotides: TGTGCCAGCAGCCTCGACAGGGGGGGTAACACCGGGGAGCTGTTTTTT.

This clonotype has ten or more counts. The V call is TRBV6-4, the J call TRBJ2-5, with TRBD1 as a possible D gene (6 bases). V gave up 2 bases and J gave up 0 bases, with 19 bases separating them. This CDR3 has 18 residues. Germline lookup yields CDR1 MRHNA and CDR2 SNTAGT. This CDR3 reads CASSDPAPWTVYQETQYF. CDR3 DNA sequence: TGTGCCAGCAGTGACCCTGCGCCCTGGACAGTGTACCAAGAGACCCAGTACTTC.

This clonotype was seen repeatedly, ten times or more. The rearrangement joins TRBV20-1 to TRBJ2-2; TRBD2 matches 10 bases. Germline V gives CDR1 DFQATT, CDR2 SNEGSKA (reference sequence). V shed 5 bases and J 8 bases; nucleotides not matched to a gene: 14. The CDR3 runs to 16 residues. This CDR3 is CSALKGLARGAGELFF. The CDR3 DNA reads TGCAGTGCTCTAAAGGGACTAGCGCGAGGAGCGGGGGAGCTGTTTTTT.

This clonotype occurred many times. V and J are TRBV6-5 and TRBJ2-5; TRBD2 matches at 7 bases. Germline-derived CDR1 and CDR2 are MNHEY and SVGAGI. The junction had 18 bases not matched to a gene; V was cut back by 3 bases and J by 5 bases. This CDR3 comprises 18 residues. The CDR3 DNA follows: TGTGCCAGCAGTTATAGGGCCCATCTGGCGGGAGTAGAGGAGACCCAGTACTTC. Protein product: CASSYRAHLAGVEETQYF.